This TCR beta chain was obtained from a study of cytomegalovirus exposure and HLA in healthy donors (dated by TCRdb to about 2017). With regard to the full study: An earlier analysis of 550 to 700 of the donors reported about 250 Gb of sequence data and about 100 million unique TCR beta sequences from about 179 million T cells. To decide whether each TCR beta V gene segment behaved as functional or pseudogenic, an earlier analysis of some 540 of the donors relied on high-throughput TCR beta sequencing. A later analysis re-analyzed previously published TCR beta repertoires from about 600 donors and added high-resolution HLA genotyping to study TCR occurrence patterns. The study combined high-throughput TCR immunosequencing, statistical association of individual TCRs with disease status, and machine learning to predict cytomegalovirus infection status. On average, about 240,000 unique TCR beta nucleotide sequences were sequenced per donor among a few hundred genotyped donors of the cohort, with roughly 18% of those sequences being non-productive. Typing coverage varied by locus: roughly 620-630 donors for A, B, C, DRB1 and DQB1; some 520 for DQA1; more than 600 for DPA1; about 450 for DPB1. Along with the approximately 650-subject first cohort, a separate validation cohort of around 110 different subjects was used. A later genetic analysis used genome-wide SNP genotypes for 398 of the 666 donors, treating that subset as a discovery cohort. The study aimed to test whether signatures of past pathogen exposure could be identified by cataloging public T cell receptors. Every repertoire in the discovery cohort had been generated on one and the same sequencing platform. Rather than using new phenotypic data, the later analysis identified candidate immune exposures from TCR beta sequences and from how often those sequences occurred across donors. Using immunosequencing, the study profiled T cell repertoires from 640 or so subjects and related those repertoires to cytomegalovirus serostatus. Among the approximately 400 genotyped donors, approximately 77% belonged to the genetic ancestry cluster associated with self-reported Caucasian donors. A few DR-DQ haplotypes were handled as single units for association and clustering because linkage in the cohort was strong. Roughly 300 gigabases of sequencing data and around 90 million unique TCR sequences made up an early release that covered approximately 650 HLA-typed donors. Both class I and class II loci were covered by HLA typing, at four-digit resolution. Alongside the repertoire data, information on donor age, sex, ethnicity and CMV serostatus was compiled. What the study reported, not specific to this receptor: Roughly uniform sequencing depth across donors was assumed in presence/absence analyses, although this assumption may not hold. The classifier was reported to diagnose cytomegalovirus status with high specificity and sensitivity in both the original cohort and the validation cohort. Correlated functional status among segregating V segments might reflect linkage disequilibrium, but an unknown experimental factor could not be ruled out. In a later genetic analysis, fewer N-insertions in productive TCRs were reported among donors in an Asian-associated ancestry cluster than the approximately 670-donor mean. The cohort was sequenced for TCR beta chains only, and without alpha or paired-chain data the features that could be detected were limited. It was suggested by the authors that the approach could potentially be generalized to other disease states and immunological phenotypes. HLA typing was unavailable for some donors at each locus, so association tests used only the typed subset. When HLA alleles, especially DR and DQ, strongly co-occurred, attributing TCR associations to individual alleles was difficult. Most CMV-associated TCR beta chains appeared to be HLA-restricted in a later analysis, and the HLA associations seemed to be driven largely by CMV exposure. A further reported finding was that TCR beta sequences accurately predicted the HLA-A and HLA-B alleles for most subjects in the first cohort. Because counts were too low, seventeen rarely observed V segments, including chromosome 9 orphons, were excluded from the earlier analysis of 500 to 700 of the donors. The only immune exposure information available for the cohort was CMV serostatus. Three of the identified cytomegalovirus-associated TCR beta chains were confirmed in vitro to be specific for cytomegalovirus antigens. V-gene and J-gene trimming of TCR beta chains was associated with a missense DCLRE1C variant in a later genetic analysis, and the association was replicated in an independent cohort. A cluster of highly shared sequence variants was judged likely to represent a technical artifact of the sequencing pipeline. In the study, approximately 160 TCR beta chains were listed as associated with cytomegalovirus. Compared with equally common non-associated chains, HLA-associated TCR beta chains in a later analysis were more clonally expanded and had lower generation probabilities. A later analysis reported that several top co-occurrence clusters appeared linked to parvovirus B19, influenza, CMV and Epstein-Barr virus. A later analysis found that TCR association rates varied across HLA loci, with DRB1 alleles showing the most associated TCRs and HLA-C alleles the fewest. The 87-base-pair reads could not distinguish some IMGT-functional V segments, including TRBV6-2 and TRBV6-3, so those segments were excluded. In an earlier analysis of around 500 of the donors, most TCR beta V segments appeared in productive rearrangements about 87% or about 30% of the time, broadly matching IMGT annotations. While some public TCRs were present in many individuals, most TCR sequences turned up only very rarely across donors. In a later analysis, some 17,000 TCR beta sequences were associated with specific HLA alleles at a false discovery rate of 0.05.

A distance of 11 bases separates the germline ends of V and J, which lose 2 bases and 4 bases respectively. From the germline V gene, CDR1 is KGHSH and CDR2 is LQKENI. Counted from cysteine to phenylalanine, this CDR3 has 14 amino acids. Only the CDR3 region is kept as DNA, spanning 42 bases read in frame from base 1. On this clone itself: What antigen it recognizes has not been identified. No base-level quality is on record; no much larger clone is a single base apart.

The library was made by the immunoSEQ multiplex PCR assay. For the multiplex PCR, a mixture combining 60 forward primers for TCR Vbeta segments and 13 reverse primers for TCR Jbeta segments was used. The CDR3 region of rearranged TCR beta genes was amplified from genomic DNA by a multiplex PCR assay. The amplified TCR beta libraries were sequenced on the Illumina HiSeq System as 87-base-pair reads. Per the authors' processing: A later analysis tallied about 77 million unique TCR beta chains across the 700 or so repertoires, and roughly 11 million of those chains were shared by two or more donors. A nearest-neighbor algorithm error-corrected the raw reads and collapsed the reads into unique sequences, merging closely related sequences to remove PCR and sequencing errors. To assign V, D and J gene segments, CDR3 sequences were aligned to IMGT reference sequences. For a sequence to be retained, a match of at least six nucleotides to both a V gene segment and a J gene segment was required. A rearrangement counted as productive if the CDR3 had no stop codons and remained in frame with V and J, and every other rearrangement counted as non-productive. Following IMGT convention, CDR3 was defined as the stretch from the second conserved V-encoded cysteine to the conserved J-encoded phenylalanine. The earlier analysis of 500 to 750 of the donors excluded any sequence lacking an unambiguous match to a single V gene segment. An earlier analysis of under 750 of the donors called V segments functional above 56.7% productive rearrangements and segregating when the between-donor standard deviation exceeded 5%. A statistical classification framework was built to diagnose cytomegalovirus status from the catalog of TCR beta chain sequences. V and J gene assignment, in a later analysis, came from comparing TCR nucleotide sequences with IMGT/GENE-DB human TR gene sequences. The TCRdist pipeline was used in a later analysis to assign CDR3 sequences and most-parsimonious VDJ recombination scenarios. In a later analysis, each TCR beta chain was defined by its CDR3 amino acid sequence together with its V-gene family, and reads without a unique V-gene family were excluded. In a later analysis, several hundred highly shared, low-generation-probability nucleotide sequences were removed to address suspected cross-contamination and a sequencing artifact. A later analysis calculated a clonal expansion index for each public chain from normalized within-repertoire ranks of inferred template counts. Generation probabilities in a later analysis came from a VDJ recombination model fitted to out-of-frame rearrangements, and those results were checked against IGoR. In a later analysis, hypergeometric tests were used to score TCR-TCR, TCR-HLA and TCR-CMV co-occurrence, with a repertoire-size bias correction applied to TCR pairs. To estimate false discovery rates, a later analysis permuted the HLA or CMV assignments 20 times. In a later analysis, co-occurring TCRs were grouped with DBSCAN, and TCRdist sequence similarity was added when clustering was performed within HLA-allele-positive subsets. Co-occurrence clustering excluded repertoires with fewer than 30,000 or more than 120,000 public chains, plus five with anomalous nucleotide sharing. TCRdb took over this immuneACCESS table, retaining in-frame rearrangements with V and J assigned. Such tables are incomplete; in checked studies, under half of the missing clones stem from an unresolved V gene, and the remainder is unexplained. That table furnishes V, J and clone size, whereas the DNA furnished D and trimming. The sample includes 150,000 to 200,000 clones, with 75% to 85% observed a single time. Of the sample, 1.6% is held by the ten largest clones.

The cohort was made up of about 610 healthy bone marrow donors. At the time of sampling, every cohort member was nominally healthy, though immune exposures that went unrecorded were likely present. The donor tested CMV seronegative, placing the donor among the roughly 350 seronegative members of the cohort. A peripheral blood sample was collected from each donor, and TCR beta sequencing was performed on peripheral blood mononuclear cells. Genomic DNA was extracted from the blood cell samples with the Qiagen DNeasy Blood Extraction Kit. This TCR was sampled from a woman in her 50s in good health and CMV-seronegative. Sample: PBMCs. The rearrangement combines TRBV18 with TRBJ2-5; a confident D gene designation cannot be given. The DNA reads TGTGCCAGCTCACCATATATTAGTAGAGAGACCCAGTACTTC. Translated, it gives CASSPYISRETQYF.